The 17 T cell receptor beta chains below come from one sample, sequenced in a study of blood T cell repertoires in COVID-19. Repertoires were generated with immunoSEQ multiplex PCR, while TCRdb's copy carries only in-frame clones and drops some. This table holds 200,000 to 300,000 clones, nearly 95% found once. The sample taken for sequencing was peripheral blood. All receptors come from a young man with COVID-19, enrolled during active disease.

A note on this clone: At one end the junction does not follow the germline gene, possibly because of a read error. The chain uses TRBV7-7 and TRBJ2-1, with 7 bases fitting TRBD1. The CDR3 sequence is 16 residues long. Per the germline V gene, CDR1 is SSHAT and CDR2 is FNYEAQ (reference sequence). CDR3 DNA sequence: TGTGCCAGCAGCTTAGATTACAGGGGATCCTTCAATGAGCAGTTCTTC. Amino acid sequence: CASSLDYRGSFNEQFF.

The chain carries TRBV18 and TRBJ1-2; tentatively, D is TRBD1 (6 bases). There are 15 residues in the CDR3. V was shortened by 0 bases and J by 4 bases, with 12 bases between the two germline ends. Germline V gene data show CDR1 as KGHSH and CDR2 as LQKENI. CDR3 DNA sequence: TGTGCCAGCTCACCACCAGGACAGCAGCTCTATGGCTACACCTTC. Translating gives CASSPPGQQLYGYTF.

As DNA, the CDR3 is TGCAGCGTTGAAGTCCAGACAGATGGCTACACCTTC. Amino acids: CSVEVQTDGYTF. The chain joins TRBV29-1 to TRBJ1-2; the D gene is possibly TRBD1 (5 bases). Trimming cost V 1 base and J 6 bases, with 9 bases left between them. This CDR3 region has 12 residues. CDR1 and CDR2 from the germline V gene are SQVTM and ANQGSEA.

The chain links TRBV18 to TRBJ2-7; TRBD2 matches at 11 bases. The CDR3 runs to 16 residues. Per germline, CDR1 KGHSH and CDR2 LQKENI. After removal of 2 bases from V and 7 bases from J, the junction contained 10 bases not matched to a gene. The CDR3 is CASSPGTSGKFWEQYF. In DNA form, the CDR3 reads TGTGCCAGCTCACCAGGGACTAGCGGAAAGTTCTGGGAGCAGTACTTC.

A note on this clone: At the DNA level, this CDR3 is encoded by other sequences in the same sample as well. The chain links TRBV9 to TRBJ1-1, with D perhaps TRBD1 (6 bases). In germline, CDR1 is SGDLS, CDR2 YYNGEE. The CDR3 consists of 14 residues. Trimming pared 0 bases from V and 4 bases from J, leaving 10 bases between. This CDR3 reads CASSVEQGGTEAFF. CDR3 nucleotide sequence: TGTGCCAGCAGCGTAGAGCAAGGGGGCACTGAAGCTTTCTTT.

Notes on this clone: This same CDR3 is encoded by further DNA sequences in the sample. The V gene is TRBV27, the J gene TRBJ2-5; 7 nucleotides line up with TRBD2. CDR3 length: 14 residues. Losses at the gene ends were 1 base for V and 4 bases for J; bases not matched to a gene: 3. The germline CDR1 and CDR2 sequences are MNHEY and SMNVEV (reference sequence). CDR3 coding DNA: TGTGCCAGCAGTTTATTGGGGGGGGGAGAGACCCAGTACTTC. It encodes CASSLLGGGETQYF.

The chain carries TRBV7-9 and TRBJ2-1, with a possible D match to TRBD2 (6 bases). Per the germline V gene, CDR1 is SEHNR and CDR2 is FQNEAQ (reference sequence). V dropped 1 base and J dropped 9 bases, with 10 bases sitting between them. The CDR3 totals 13 residues. The CDR3 loop reads CASSLVSGGEQFF. The CDR3 DNA follows: TGTGCCAGCAGCTTAGTTTCCGGGGGTGAGCAGTTCTTC.

The CDR3 bases are TGTGCCAGCAGGCTGGACAGGGGTAATTCACCCCTCCACTTT. Protein product: CASRLDRGNSPLHF. The chain combines TRBV27 with TRBJ1-6; TRBD1 matches at 9 bases. V shed 6 bases, J shed 6 bases, and the junction held 3 bases outside the gene matches. This CDR3 has 14 amino acids. CDR1 MNHEY and CDR2 SMNVEV come from the germline V gene (reference sequence).

This clone came up once. V usage is TRBV7-9 and J usage is TRBJ1-1; D remains unclear. Germline V gives CDR1 SEHNR, CDR2 FQNEAQ (reference sequence). Trimming pared 2 bases from V and 7 bases from J, leaving 11 bases between. This CDR3 contains 13 residues. CDR3 sequence reads: CASSLSTGGEAFF. The CDR3 bases are TGTGCCAGCAGCTTAAGTACGGGTGGTGAAGCTTTCTTT.

V gene TRBV6-5 combines with J gene TRBJ2-2; D is uncertain. The CDR3 contains 15 residues. Germline CDR1 is MNHEY and CDR2 is SVGAGI. V lost 0 bases and J lost 5, with 10 bases in between. Here the CDR3 DNA reads TGTGCCAGCAGTTACTCGAATCTCAGGACCGGGGAGCTGTTTTTT. Translated: CASSYSNLRTGELFF.

The chain recombines TRBV7-9 with TRBJ1-1, with D perhaps matching TRBD1 (6 bases). V was cut by 3 bases and J by 5 bases, with 10 bases left in between. This CDR3 has 13 amino acids. The germline V gene encodes CDR1 SEHNR and CDR2 FQNEAQ (reference sequence). For the CDR3, the DNA is TGTGCCAGCAGCTTCACAGGGAAGACTGAAGCTTTCTTT. It codes for CASSFTGKTEAFF.

The gene calls are TRBV30 and TRBJ1-1, with D hard to call. The V gene lost 4 bases and the J gene lost 1 base, with 13 bases spanning the gap. This CDR3 comprises 14 residues. In germline, CDR1 is GTSNPN, CDR2 SVGIG (reference sequence). The CDR3 DNA follows: TGTGCCTGGAAACCCGGACTCCAGAACACTGAAGCTTTCTTT. Translated, it gives CAWKPGLQNTEAFF.

The chain recombines TRBV6-1 with TRBJ1-2; D unclear. Trimming cost V 0 bases and J 4 bases, with 6 bases left between them. This CDR3 contains 13 residues. Germline loops: CDR1 MNHNS, CDR2 SASEGT. CDR3 sequence reads: CASSEAEGYGYTF. In nucleotides, the CDR3 is TGTGCCAGCAGTGAAGCGGAGGGCTATGGCTACACCTTC.

This chain uses TRBV10-1 with TRBJ2-2; 7 positions agree with TRBD2. CDR3 length equals 13 residues. Germline V gives CDR1 WNHNN, CDR2 SYGVQD (reference sequence). V lost 4 bases, J lost 5 bases, and 1 base stayed unmatched. CDR3: CASSAAGTGELFF. The CDR3 region has the DNA TGCGCCAGCAGTGCAGCGGGGACCGGGGAGCTGTTTTTT.

The count of this clone is one. V gene TRBV5-1 combines with J gene TRBJ2-5, with 7 bases lining up with TRBD1. The CDR3 is made up of 15 amino acids. In germline, CDR1 is SGHRS, CDR2 YFSETQ. Trimming at V came to 4 bases and at J to 2 bases, leaving 8 bases not matched to a gene. The CDR3 sequence is CASSPLTGTQETQYF. CDR3 DNA: TGCGCCAGCAGCCCCCTGACAGGGACACAAGAGACCCAGTACTTC.

V usage is TRBV18 and J usage is TRBJ2-2, with D perhaps TRBD1 (6 bases). The CDR3 totals 16 residues. Germline lookup yields CDR1 KGHSH and CDR2 LQKENI. The germline V and J ends were trimmed by 6 bases and 0 bases, with 14 bases remaining between them. The CDR3 protein is CASSPDSYSNTGELFF. CDR3 in DNA: TGTGCCAGCTCGCCGGACAGCTACTCGAACACCGGGGAGCTGTTTTTT.

The CDR3 DNA is TGTGCCAGTAGTCTGAGCACTGAAGCTTTCTTT. Its translation is CASSLSTEAFF. V gene TRBV19 combines with J gene TRBJ1-1; D uncertain. The length of the CDR3 is 11 residues. CDR1 LNHDA and CDR2 SQIVND come from the germline V gene (reference sequence). The V end lost 5 bases, the J end lost 4 bases, and 5 bases lay between the germline ends.